The present entry profiles one TCR beta chain with its context. Its cognate antigen is unknown. V was pared by 5 bases and J by 5 bases, with 18 bases between. There are 15 residues in the CDR3. The germline V gene has CDR1 SEHNR and CDR2 FQNEAQ (reference sequence). Profiling relied on immunoSEQ multiplex PCR, and the TCRdb table lists in-frame clones only, not all of them. The table shows 2 million or so clones, with 85% to 95% occurring only once. This entry comes from a study of shared clonotypes between healthy human individuals. Findings and limits, study-wide: Compared with clonotypes that all four donors shared, non-shared clonotypes had lower generation probabilities.

Material for sequencing was naive CD4+ T cells sorted from blood. Subset denoted: CD45RA+ positively selected. The TCR comes from a man aged 18-30 years in good health. The chain is built from TRBV7-9 and TRBJ1-2; D remains ambiguous. The CDR3 DNA follows: TGTGCCAGCAGCCCAAGAACGCCCTGGGGTTATGGCTACACCTTC. This sequence encodes CASSPRTPWGYGYTF. The full variable domain, completed using reference TRBV7-9 and TRBJ1-2, is DTGVSQNPRHKITKRGQNVTFRCDPISEHNRLYWYRQTLGQGPEFLTYFQNEAQLEKSRLLSDRFSAERPKGSFSTLEIQRTEQGDSAMYLCASSPRTPWGYGYTFGSGTRLTVV.